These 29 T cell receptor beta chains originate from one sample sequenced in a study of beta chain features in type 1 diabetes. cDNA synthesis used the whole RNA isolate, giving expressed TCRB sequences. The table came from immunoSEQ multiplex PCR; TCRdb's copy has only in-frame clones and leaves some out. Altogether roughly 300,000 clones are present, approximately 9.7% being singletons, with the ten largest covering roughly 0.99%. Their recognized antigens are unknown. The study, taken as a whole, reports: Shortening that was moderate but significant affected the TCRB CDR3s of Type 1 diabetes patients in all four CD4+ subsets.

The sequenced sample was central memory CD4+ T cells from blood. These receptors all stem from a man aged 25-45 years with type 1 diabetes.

CDR3 nucleotides: TGCGCCAGCAGCCAGGCCCCCACGGGACAGGGCACGGAGAAACTGTTTTTT. Amino acid sequence: CASSQAPTGQGTEKLFF. J is TRBJ1-4 and V is TRBV4-3, with TRBD1 matching 9 bases. Unmatched junction bases numbered 16, after V lost 3 bases and J lost 11 bases. Germline V gene sequence: CDR1 LGHNA, CDR2 YSLEER. The CDR3 is made up of 17 amino acids.

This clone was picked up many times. CDR3 protein: CASSFEPIREQFF. In DNA, the CDR3 is TGTGCCAGCAGTTTCGAACCTATTAGAGAGCAGTTCTTC. The genes are TRBV6-6 and TRBJ2-1, with unresolved D. V gave up 4 bases and J gave up 10 bases, with 14 bases separating them. There are 13 residues in the CDR3. Per the germline V gene, CDR1 is MNHNY and CDR2 is SVGAGI (reference sequence).

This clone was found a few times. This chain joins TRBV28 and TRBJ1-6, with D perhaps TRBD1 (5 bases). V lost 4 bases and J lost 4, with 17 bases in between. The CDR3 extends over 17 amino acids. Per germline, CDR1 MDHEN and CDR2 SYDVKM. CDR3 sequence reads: CASSYTQDETYNSPLHF. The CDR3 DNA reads TGTGCCAGCAGTTACACACAGGACGAGACTTATAATTCACCCCTCCACTTT.

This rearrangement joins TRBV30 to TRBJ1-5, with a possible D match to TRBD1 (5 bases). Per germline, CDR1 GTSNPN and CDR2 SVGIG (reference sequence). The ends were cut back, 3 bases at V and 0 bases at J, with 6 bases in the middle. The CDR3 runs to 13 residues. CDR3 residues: CAWRQDSNQPQHF. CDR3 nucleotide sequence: TGTGCCTGGAGACAGGATAGCAATCAGCCCCAGCATTTT.

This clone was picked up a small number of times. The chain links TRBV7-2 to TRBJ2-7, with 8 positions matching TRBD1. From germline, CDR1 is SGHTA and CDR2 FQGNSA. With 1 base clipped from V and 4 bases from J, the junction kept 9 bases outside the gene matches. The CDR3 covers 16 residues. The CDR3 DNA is TGTGCCAGCAGCTTAGGAGGGGCCAGGGGGCGGTACGAGCAGTACTTC. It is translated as CASSLGGARGRYEQYF.

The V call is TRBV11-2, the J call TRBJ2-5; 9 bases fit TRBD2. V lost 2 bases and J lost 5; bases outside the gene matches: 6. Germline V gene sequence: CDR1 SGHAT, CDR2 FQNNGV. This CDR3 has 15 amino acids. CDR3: CASSLWGLATETQYF. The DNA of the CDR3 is TGTGCCAGCAGCTTATGGGGACTAGCTACGGAGACCCAGTACTTC.

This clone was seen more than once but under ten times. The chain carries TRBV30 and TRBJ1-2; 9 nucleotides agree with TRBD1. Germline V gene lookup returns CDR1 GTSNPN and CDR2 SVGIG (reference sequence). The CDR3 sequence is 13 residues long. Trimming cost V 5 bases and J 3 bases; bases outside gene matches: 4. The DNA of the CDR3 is TGTGCCTGGGGGGGACAGGGCTACTATGGCTACACCTTC. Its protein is CAWGGQGYYGYTF.

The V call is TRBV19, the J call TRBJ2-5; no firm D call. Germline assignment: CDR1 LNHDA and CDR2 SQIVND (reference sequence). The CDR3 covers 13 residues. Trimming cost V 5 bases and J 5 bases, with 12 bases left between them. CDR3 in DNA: TGTGCCAGTAGTGGAAATACAAGGGAGACCCAGTACTTC. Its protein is CASSGNTRETQYF.

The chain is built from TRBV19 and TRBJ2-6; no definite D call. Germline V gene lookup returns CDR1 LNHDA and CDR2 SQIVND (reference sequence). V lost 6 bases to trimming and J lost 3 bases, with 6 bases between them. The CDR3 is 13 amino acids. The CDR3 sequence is CASSFHGANVLTF. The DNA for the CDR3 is TGTGCCAGTAGCTTTCATGGGGCCAACGTCCTGACTTTC.

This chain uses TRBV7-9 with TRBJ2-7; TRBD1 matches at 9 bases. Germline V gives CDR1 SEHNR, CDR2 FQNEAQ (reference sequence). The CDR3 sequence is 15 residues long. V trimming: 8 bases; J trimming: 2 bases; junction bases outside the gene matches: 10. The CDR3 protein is CASDQGQGLTYEQYF. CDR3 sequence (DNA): TGTGCCAGCGACCAGGGACAGGGACTTACCTACGAGCAGTACTTC.

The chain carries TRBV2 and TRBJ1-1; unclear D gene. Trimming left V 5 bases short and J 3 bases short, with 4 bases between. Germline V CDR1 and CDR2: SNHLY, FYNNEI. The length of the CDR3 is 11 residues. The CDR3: CASSQDTEAFF. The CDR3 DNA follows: TGTGCCAGCAGTCAAGACACTGAAGCTTTCTTT.

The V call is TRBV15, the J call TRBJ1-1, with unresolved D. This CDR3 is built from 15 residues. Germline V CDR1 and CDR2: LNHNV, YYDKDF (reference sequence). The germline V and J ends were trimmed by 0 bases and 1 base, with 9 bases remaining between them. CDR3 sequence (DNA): TGTGCCACCAGCAGAGATTACATGAAGAACACTGAAGCTTTCTTT. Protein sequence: CATSRDYMKNTEAFF.

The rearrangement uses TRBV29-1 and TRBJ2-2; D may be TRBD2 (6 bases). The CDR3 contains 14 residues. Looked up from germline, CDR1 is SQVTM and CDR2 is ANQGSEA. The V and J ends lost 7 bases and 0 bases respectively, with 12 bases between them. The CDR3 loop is CSALGLTNTGELFF. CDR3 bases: TGCAGCGCCCTCGGACTAACGAACACCGGGGAGCTGTTTTTT.

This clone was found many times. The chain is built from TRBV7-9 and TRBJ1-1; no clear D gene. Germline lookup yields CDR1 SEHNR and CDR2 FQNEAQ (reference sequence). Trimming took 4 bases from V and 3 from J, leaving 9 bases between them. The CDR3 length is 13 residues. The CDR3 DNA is TGTGCCAGCAGCTCCATCACGTACACTGAAGCTTTCTTT. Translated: CASSSITYTEAFF.

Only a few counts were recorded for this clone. This chain's CDR3 is CASSFHSGGIDTQYF. In DNA, the CDR3 is TGTGCCAGCAGCTTCCATAGCGGGGGAATAGATACGCAGTATTTT. The chain employs TRBV5-6 and TRBJ2-3; 9 bases map to TRBD2. The junction had 6 bases not matched to a gene; V was cut back by 2 bases and J by 5 bases. Germline CDR1 is SGHDT and CDR2 is YYEEEE. The CDR3 extends over 15 amino acids.

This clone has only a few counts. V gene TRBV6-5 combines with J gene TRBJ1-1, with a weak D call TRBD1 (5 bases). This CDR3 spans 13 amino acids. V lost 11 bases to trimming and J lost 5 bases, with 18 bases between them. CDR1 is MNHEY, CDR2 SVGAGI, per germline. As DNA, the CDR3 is TGTGCCGTGGGAGAGGGAAGGGGAACTGAAGCTTTCTTT. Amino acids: CAVGEGRGTEAFF.

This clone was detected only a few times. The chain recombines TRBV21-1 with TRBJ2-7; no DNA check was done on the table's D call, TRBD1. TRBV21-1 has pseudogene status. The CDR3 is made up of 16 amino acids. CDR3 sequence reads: CASRPIDRAKLYEQYF. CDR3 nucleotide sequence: TGTGCCAGCAGGCCAATTGACAGGGCGAAGCTCTACGAGCAGTACTTC.

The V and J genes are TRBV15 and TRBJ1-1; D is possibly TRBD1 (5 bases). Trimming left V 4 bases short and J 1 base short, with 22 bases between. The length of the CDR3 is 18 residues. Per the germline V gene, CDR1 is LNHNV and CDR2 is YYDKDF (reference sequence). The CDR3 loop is CATSTIGGSNWWNTEAFF. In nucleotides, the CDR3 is TGTGCCACCAGCACTATCGGGGGTAGCAATTGGTGGAACACTGAAGCTTTCTTT. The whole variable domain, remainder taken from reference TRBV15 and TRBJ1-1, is DAMVIQNPRYQVTQFGKPVTLSCSQTLNHNVMYWYQQKSSQAPKLLFHYYDKDFNNEADTPDNFQSRRPNTSFCFLDIRSPGLGDTAMYLCATSTIGGSNWWNTEAFFGQGTRLTVV.

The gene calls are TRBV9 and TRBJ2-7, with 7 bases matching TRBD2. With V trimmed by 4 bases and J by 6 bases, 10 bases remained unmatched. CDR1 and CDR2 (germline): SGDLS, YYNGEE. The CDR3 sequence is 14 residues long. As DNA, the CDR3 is TGTGCCAGCAGCCCCCGAACGGGGGGTGGCGAGCAGTACTTC. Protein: CASSPRTGGGEQYF.

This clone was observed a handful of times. The CDR3 here is CASRYGYTF. DNA of the CDR3: TGTGCCAGTAGGTATGGCTACACCTTC. V is TRBV19 and J is TRBJ1-2, with unresolved D. The V end lost 6 bases, the J end lost 5 bases, and 1 base lay between the germline ends. The CDR3 has 9 residues. Germline values: CDR1 LNHDA, CDR2 SQIVND (reference sequence).

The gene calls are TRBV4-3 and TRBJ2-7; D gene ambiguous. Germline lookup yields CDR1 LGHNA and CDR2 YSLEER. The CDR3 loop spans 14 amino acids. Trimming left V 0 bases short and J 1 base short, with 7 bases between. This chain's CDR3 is CASSQDTQSYEQYF. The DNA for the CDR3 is TGCGCCAGCAGCCAAGATACCCAGTCCTACGAGCAGTACTTC.

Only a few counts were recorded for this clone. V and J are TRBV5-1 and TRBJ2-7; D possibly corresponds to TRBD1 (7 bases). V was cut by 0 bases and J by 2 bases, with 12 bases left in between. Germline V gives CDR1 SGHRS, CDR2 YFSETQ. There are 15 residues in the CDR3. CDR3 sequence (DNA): TGCGCCAGCAGCTTGGGCGGGACAGTAACCTACGAGCAGTACTTC. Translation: CASSLGGTVTYEQYF.

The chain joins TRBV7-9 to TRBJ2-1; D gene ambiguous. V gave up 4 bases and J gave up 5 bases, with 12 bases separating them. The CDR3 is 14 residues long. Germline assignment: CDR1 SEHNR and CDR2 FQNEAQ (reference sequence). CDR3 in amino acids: CASSSAKANNEQFF. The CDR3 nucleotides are TGTGCCAGCAGCTCAGCGAAAGCCAACAATGAGCAGTTCTTC.

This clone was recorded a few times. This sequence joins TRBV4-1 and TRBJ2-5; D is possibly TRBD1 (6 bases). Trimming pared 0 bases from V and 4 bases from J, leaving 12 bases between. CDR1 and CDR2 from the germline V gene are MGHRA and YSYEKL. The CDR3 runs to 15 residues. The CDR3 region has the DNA TGCGCCAGCAGCCAAGATTACAGGGATGGAGAGACCCAGTACTTC. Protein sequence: CASSQDYRDGETQYF.

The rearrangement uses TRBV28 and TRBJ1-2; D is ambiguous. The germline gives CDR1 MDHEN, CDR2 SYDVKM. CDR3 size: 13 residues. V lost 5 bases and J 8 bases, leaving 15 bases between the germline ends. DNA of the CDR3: TGTGCCAGCAGTCTGACACCCCAGAAGGGCTACACCTTC. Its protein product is CASSLTPQKGYTF.

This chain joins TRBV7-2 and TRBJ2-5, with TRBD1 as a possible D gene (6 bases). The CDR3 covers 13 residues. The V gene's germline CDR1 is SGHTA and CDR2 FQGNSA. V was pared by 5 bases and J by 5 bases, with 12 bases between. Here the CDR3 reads CASSAGETETQYF. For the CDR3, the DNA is TGTGCCAGCAGCGCAGGGGAAACGGAGACCCAGTACTTC.

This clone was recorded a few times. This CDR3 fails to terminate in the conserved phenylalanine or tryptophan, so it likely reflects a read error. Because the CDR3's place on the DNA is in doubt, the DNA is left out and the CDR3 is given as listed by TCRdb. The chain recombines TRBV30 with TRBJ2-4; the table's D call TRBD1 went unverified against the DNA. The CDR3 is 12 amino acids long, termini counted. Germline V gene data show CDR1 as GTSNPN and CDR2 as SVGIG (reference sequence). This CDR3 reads CAWSIDDRDLRC.

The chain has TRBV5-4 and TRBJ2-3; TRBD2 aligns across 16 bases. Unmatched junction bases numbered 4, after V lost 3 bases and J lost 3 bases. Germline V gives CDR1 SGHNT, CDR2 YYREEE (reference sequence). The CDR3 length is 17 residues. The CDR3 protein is CASSSGTSGGATDTQYF. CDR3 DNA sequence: TGTGCCAGCAGCTCAGGGACTAGCGGGGGGGCAACAGATACGCAGTATTTT.

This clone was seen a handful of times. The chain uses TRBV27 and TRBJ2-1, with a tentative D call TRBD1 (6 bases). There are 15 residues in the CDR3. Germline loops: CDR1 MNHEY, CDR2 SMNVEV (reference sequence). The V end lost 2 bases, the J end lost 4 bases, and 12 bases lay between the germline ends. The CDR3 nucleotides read TGTGCCAGCAGTTTAATGACAGGAAGATACAATGAGCAGTTCTTC. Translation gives CASSLMTGRYNEQFF.